This TCR beta chain appears in the sequencing data of a study of blood T cells in healthy people across ages. A second PCR of roughly 7 to 11 cycles used a sample-barcoded 5' primer and a J-beta primer mix. Samples each returned at least 3 million CDR3-containing paired-end reads. TCRdb ran MiXCR on the 5' RACE reads and lists one entry per CDR3 protein. Of fewer than 950,000 distinct CDR3 sequences in the sample, 35% to 40% were seen once. Findings of the study overall: No one knew whether donors had CMV, which possibly confounded expanded clonotype changes. Across samples, TCR beta diversity tracked strongly with naive T cell percentage. Both higher diversity and more naive CD4+ cells marked long-lived donors when set against aged donors.

This clonotype has ten or more counts. No antigen is known for it. Trimming removed 4 bases from V and 2 bases from J, with 1 base in between. There are 10 residues in the CDR3. Germline V gene data show CDR1 as DFQATT and CDR2 as SNEGSKA (reference sequence). The chain has TRBV20-1 and TRBJ2-3; no reliable D call. The receptor's source is a man younger than 30 in good health. The sequencing input was blood. In DNA, the CDR3 is TGCAGTGCTACCACAGATACGCAGTATTTT. Translation gives CSATTDTQYF.